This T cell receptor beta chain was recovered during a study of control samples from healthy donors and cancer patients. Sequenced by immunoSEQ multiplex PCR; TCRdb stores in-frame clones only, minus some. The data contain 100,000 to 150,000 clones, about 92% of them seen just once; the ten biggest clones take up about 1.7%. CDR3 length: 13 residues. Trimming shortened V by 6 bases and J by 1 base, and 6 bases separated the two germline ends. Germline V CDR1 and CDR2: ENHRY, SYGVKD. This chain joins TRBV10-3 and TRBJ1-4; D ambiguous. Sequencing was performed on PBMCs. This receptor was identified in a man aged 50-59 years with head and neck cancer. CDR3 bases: TGTGCCATCAGGGCTGGAACTAATGAAAAACTGTTTTTT. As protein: CAIRAGTNEKLFF.